The TCR beta chain under discussion was sequenced for a study of CD8+CD57+ T cells in acquired aplastic anemia. Study context: Mean DNA quantity obtained from sorted CD4+ and CD8+ cells was 3 to 3.5 ug.

Overall study results and limits: Patients and healthy controls showed no significant CD8+ Simpson's diversity difference.

All patients picked for sequencing had shown, by flow cytometry, an expansion of CD8+CD57+ cells. Patients uniformly had severe acquired aplastic anemia. This clonotype was counted ten times or more. Its target is not known. The template used for profiling TCR beta VDJ and CDR3 was genomic DNA. TCRdb fed the reads into MiXCR, producing one record per CDR3 protein. The table lists under 500,000 distinct CDR3 sequences, roughly 34% of them singletons. There are 16 residues in the CDR3. V was cut by 5 bases and J by 2 bases, with 17 bases left in between. CDR1 SGHTA and CDR2 FQGTGA come from the germline V gene.

The V call is TRBV7-3, the J call TRBJ2-3; D gene uncertain. Input material: sorted CD4+, CD8+, or CD8+CD57+ T cells (not recorded which) from PBMCs. This TCR derives from a human donor with aplastic anemia. The CDR3 DNA is TGTGCCAGCAGCCCTAACGCCCAACCAACCACAGATACGCAGTATTTT. Translated: CASSPNAQPTTDTQYF. The entire variable domain, with the rest obtained from reference TRBV7-3 and TRBJ2-3, is as follows: GAGVSQTPSNKVTEKGKYVELRCDPISGHTALYWYRQSLGQGPEFLIYFQGTGAADDSGLPNDRFFAVRPEGSVSTLKIQRTERGDSAVYLCASSPNAQPTTDTQYFGPGTRLTVL.